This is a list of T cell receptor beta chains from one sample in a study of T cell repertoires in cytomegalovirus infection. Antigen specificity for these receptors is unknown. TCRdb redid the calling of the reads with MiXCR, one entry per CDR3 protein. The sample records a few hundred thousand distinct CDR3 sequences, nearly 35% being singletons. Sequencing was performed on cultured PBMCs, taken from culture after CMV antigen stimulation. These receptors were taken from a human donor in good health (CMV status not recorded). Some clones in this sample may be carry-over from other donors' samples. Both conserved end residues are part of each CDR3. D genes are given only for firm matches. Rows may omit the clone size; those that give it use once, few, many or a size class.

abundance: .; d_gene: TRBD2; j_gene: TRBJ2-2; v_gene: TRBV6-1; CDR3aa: CASSEVLGRAYGELFF; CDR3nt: TGTGCCAGCAGTGAAGTTTTAGGGAGGGCATACGGGGAGCTGTTTTTT
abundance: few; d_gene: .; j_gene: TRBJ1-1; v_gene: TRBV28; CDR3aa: CASSFRIRTEAFF; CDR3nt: TGTGCCAGCAGTTTCAGGATTCGGACTGAAGCTTTCTTT
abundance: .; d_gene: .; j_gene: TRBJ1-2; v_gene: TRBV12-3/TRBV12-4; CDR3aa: CASSPRDGENGYTF; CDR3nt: TGTGCCAGCAGCCCAAGGGACGGAGAGAATGGCTACACCTTC
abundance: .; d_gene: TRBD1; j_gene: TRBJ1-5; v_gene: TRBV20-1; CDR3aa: CSARVGQGFQPQHF; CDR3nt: TGCAGTGCTAGGGTGGGACAGGGTTTTCAGCCCCAGCATTTT
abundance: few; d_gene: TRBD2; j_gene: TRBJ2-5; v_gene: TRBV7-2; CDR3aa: CASSEGVSGSGETQYF; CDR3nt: TGTGCCAGCAGCGAAGGGGTTAGCGGGAGTGGAGAGACCCAGTACTTC
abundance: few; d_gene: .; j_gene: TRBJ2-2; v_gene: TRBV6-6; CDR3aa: CASSYWPNTGELFF; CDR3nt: TGTGCCAGCAGTTACTGGCCGAACACCGGGGAGCTGTTTTTT
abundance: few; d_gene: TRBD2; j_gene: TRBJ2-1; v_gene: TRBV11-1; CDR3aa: CASSPWAGRGNEQFF; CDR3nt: TGTGCCAGCAGCCCCTGGGCCGGGAGGGGGAATGAGCAGTTCTTC
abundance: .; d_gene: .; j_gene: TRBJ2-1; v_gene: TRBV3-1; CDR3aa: CASSQDIGASSYNEQFF; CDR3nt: TGTGCCAGCAGCCAAGATATTGGGGCTAGCTCCTACAATGAGCAGTTCTTC
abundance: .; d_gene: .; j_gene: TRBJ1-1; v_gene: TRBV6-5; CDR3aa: CASSYSTLGVNTEAFF; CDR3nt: TGTGCCAGCAGTTACTCGACCCTGGGAGTGAACACTGAAGCTTTCTTT
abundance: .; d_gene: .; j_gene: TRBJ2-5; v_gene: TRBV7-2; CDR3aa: CASSLASSRAGETQYF; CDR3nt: TGTGCCAGCAGCTTAGCGAGTTCCCGGGCCGGCGAGACCCAGTACTTC
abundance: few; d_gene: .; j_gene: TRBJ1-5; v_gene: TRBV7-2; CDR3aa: CASSPVLLGQPQHF; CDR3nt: TGTGCCAGCAGTCCAGTCCTATTAGGTCAGCCCCAGCATTTT
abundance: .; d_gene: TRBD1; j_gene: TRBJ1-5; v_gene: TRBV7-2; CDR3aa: CASSFRGKDQPQHF; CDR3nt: TGTGCCAGCAGCTTCAGGGGGAAGGATCAGCCCCAGCATTTT
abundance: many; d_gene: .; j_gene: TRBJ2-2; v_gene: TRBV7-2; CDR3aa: CASSLVPTLNTGELFF; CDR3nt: TGTGCCAGCAGCTTAGTCCCGACCCTGAACACCGGGGAGCTGTTTTTT
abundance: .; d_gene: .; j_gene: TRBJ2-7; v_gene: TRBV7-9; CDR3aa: CASSPVGTGLDFKF; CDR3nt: TGTGCCAGCAGCCCGGTGGGGACCGGTCTTGACTTTAAATTC
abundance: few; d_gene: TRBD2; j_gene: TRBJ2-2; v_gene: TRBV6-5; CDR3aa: CASSYSPIGSGITGELFF; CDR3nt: TGTGCCAGCAGTTACTCCCCCATAGGTAGCGGGATTACCGGGGAGCTGTTTTTT
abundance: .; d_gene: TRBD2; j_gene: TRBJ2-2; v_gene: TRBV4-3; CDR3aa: CASSRRGLAGASNTGELFF; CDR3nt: TGCGCCAGCAGTCGAAGGGGTCTAGCGGGGGCCTCGAACACCGGGGAGCTGTTTTTT